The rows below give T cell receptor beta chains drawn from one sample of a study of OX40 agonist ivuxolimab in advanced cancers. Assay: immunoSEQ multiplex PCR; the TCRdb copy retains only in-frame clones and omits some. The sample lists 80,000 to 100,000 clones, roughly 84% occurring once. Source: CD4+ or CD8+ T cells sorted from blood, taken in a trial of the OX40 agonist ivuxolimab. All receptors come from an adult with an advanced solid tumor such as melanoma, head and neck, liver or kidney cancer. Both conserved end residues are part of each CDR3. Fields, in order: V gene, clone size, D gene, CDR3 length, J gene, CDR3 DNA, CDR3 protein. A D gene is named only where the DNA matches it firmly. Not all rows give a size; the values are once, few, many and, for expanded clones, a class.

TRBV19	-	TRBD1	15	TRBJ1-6	TGTGCCAGTAGTATTCATGACAGGGAAAATTCACCCCTCCACTTT	CASSIHDRENSPLHF
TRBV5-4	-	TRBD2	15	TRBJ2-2	TGTGCCAGCAGCTTGCAGCGGGGGGACACCGGGGAGCTGTTTTTT	CASSLQRGDTGELFF
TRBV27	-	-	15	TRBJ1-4	TGTGCCAGCAGTTTTCGGGACCCCCGAAAGGAAAAACTGTTTTTT	CASSFRDPRKEKLFF
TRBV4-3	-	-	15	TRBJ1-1	TGCGCCAGCAGCCTTTCCACAGCAGGGGCCACTGAAGCTTTCTTT	CASSLSTAGATEAFF
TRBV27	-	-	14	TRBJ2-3	TGTGCCAGCAGTCTTGGGACACCCGCAGATACGCAGTATTTT	CASSLGTPADTQYF
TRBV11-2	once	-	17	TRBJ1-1	TGTGCCAGCAGCTTAGCGGTCTCAGGGACAACCAACACTGAAGCTTTCTTT	CASSLAVSGTTNTEAFF
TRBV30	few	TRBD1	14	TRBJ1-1	TGTGCCTGGAGGGGACAGGGCTCTTGGCCTGAAGCTTTCTTT	CAWRGQGSWPEAFF
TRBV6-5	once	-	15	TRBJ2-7	TGTGCCAGCAGTTACAGTAGCACACTTAGCTACGAGCAGTACTTC	CASSYSSTLSYEQYF
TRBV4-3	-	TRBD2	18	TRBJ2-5	TGCGCCAGCAGCCAAGATACCCCGACTAGCGGGAGCGGTGGCGCCCAGTACTTC	CASSQDTPTSGSGGAQYF
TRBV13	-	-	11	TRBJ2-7	TGTGCCAGCAGCCCCCGGGGCGAGCAGTACTTC	CASSPRGEQYF
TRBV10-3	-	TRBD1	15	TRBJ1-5	TGTGCCATCAGTGAATCAGGGGGCAACAATCAGCCCCAGCATTTT	CAISESGGNNQPQHF
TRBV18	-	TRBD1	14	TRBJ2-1	TGTGCCAGCTCACCGGGGACAGGGGTGAATGAGCAGTTCTTC	CASSPGTGVNEQFF
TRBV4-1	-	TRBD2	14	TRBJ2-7	TGCGCCAGCAGCCCCACTAGCGGGGTCTACGAGCAGTACTTC	CASSPTSGVYEQYF
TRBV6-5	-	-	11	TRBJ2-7	TGTGCCAGCGCCGCGCTCCACGAGCAGTACTTC	CASAALHEQYF
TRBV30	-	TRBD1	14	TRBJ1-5	TGTGCCTGGAGGGGACAGTATAGCAATCAGCCCCAGCATTTT	CAWRGQYSNQPQHF
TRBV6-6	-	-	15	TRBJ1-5	TGTGCCAGCAGTTACGTTGGGGGTAGCAATCAGCCCCAGCATTTT	CASSYVGGSNQPQHF
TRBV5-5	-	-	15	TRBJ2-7	TGTGCCAGCAGCTTGGTCGGGGCGAACTCCTACGAGCAGTACTTC	CASSLVGANSYEQYF
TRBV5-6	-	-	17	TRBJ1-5	TGTGCCAGCAGTCGTCTCAGGGTATCTGACAGCAATCAGCCCCAGCATTTT	CASSRLRVSDSNQPQHF
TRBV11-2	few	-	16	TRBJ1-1	TGTGCCAGCAGCTTAGATCTGAGGCAGGGCCACACTGAAGCTTTCTTT	CASSLDLRQGHTEAFF
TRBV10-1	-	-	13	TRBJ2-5	TGCGCCAGCAGCCAGCAGGCCCAAGGGACCCAGTACTTC	CASSQQAQGTQYF
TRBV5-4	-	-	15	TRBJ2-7	TGTGCCAGCAGCTTGGCCGGGACGTTACCCTACGAGCAGTACTTC	CASSLAGTLPYEQYF
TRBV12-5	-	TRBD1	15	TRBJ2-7	TGTGCTAGTGGTTTGATTCAGGGGGCGGGCTACGAGCAGTACTTC	CASGLIQGAGYEQYF
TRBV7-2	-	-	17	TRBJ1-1	TGTGCCAGCAGTTTAGTTGGCCCCAGGTTCCGGGGCACTGAAGCTTTCTTT	CASSLVGPRFRGTEAFF
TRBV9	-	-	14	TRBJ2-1	TGTGCCAGCAGCGCGGTAGGGGGAGCCGATGAGCAGTTCTTC	CASSAVGGADEQFF
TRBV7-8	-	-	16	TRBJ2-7	TGTGCCAGCAGCCCGCTTTGGGGCGCGAGCTCCTACGAGCAGTACTTC	CASSPLWGASSYEQYF
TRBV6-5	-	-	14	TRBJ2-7	TGTGCCAGCAGTTACTCTGGGCAGGGGTACGAGCAGTACTTC	CASSYSGQGYEQYF
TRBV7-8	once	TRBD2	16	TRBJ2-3	TGTGCCAGCAGCCCCCACACTAGCGGGGTAACAGATACGCAGTATTTT	CASSPHTSGVTDTQYF
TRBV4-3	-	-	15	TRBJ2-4	TGCGCCAGCAGCCAAGGGGGCTCCCCCAAAAACATTCAGTACTTC	CASSQGGSPKNIQYF
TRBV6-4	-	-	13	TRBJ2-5	TGTGCCAGCAGTAGGACGAGAGGGGAGACCCAGTACTTC	CASSRTRGETQYF
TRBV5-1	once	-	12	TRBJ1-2	TGCGCCAGCAGCTTGGGACACTATGGCTACACCTTC	CASSLGHYGYTF
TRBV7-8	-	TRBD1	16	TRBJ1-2	TGTGCCAGCAGCCCATCCCGGGACAGGGCGTCCTATGGCTACACCTTC	CASSPSRDRASYGYTF
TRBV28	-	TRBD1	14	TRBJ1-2	TGTGCCAGCACCGGGACAGGGTCAGGCTATGGCTACACCTTC	CASTGTGSGYGYTF
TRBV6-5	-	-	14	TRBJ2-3	TGTGCCAGCCGCCCGGGTGGGATCACAGATACGCAGTATTTT	CASRPGGITDTQYF
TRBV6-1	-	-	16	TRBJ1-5	TGTGCCAGCAGTGAAGAAGGGAGGCTTCGGCCGGAGCCCCAGCATTTT	CASSEEGRLRPEPQHF
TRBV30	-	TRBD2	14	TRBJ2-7	TGTGCCTGGGCGAGGTGGGGGGGATCCTACGAGCAGTACTTC	CAWARWGGSYEQYF
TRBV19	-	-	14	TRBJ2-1	TGTGCCAGTAGTATGAGAGAAGTGGCCAATGAGCAGTTCTTC	CASSMREVANEQFF
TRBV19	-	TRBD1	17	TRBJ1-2	TGTGCCAGTAGTATAGATCTACCGGGACAGGCCATCTATGGCTACACCTTC	CASSIDLPGQAIYGYTF
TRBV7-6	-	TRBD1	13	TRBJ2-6	TGTGTCGTACAGGGGGCTGGGGCCAACGTCCTGACTTTC	CVVQGAGANVLTF
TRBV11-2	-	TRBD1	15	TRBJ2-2	TGTGCCAGCAGCCTCCGGGACAGGAACACCGGGGAGCTGTTTTTT	CASSLRDRNTGELFF
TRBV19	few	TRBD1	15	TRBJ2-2	TGTGCCAGTAGTATAGGGACAGGGAACACCGGGGAGCTGTTTTTT	CASSIGTGNTGELFF
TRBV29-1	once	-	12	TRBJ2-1	TGCAGCGTTGCGGAAGGGTACAATGAGCAGTTCTTC	CSVAEGYNEQFF
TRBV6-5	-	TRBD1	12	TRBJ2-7	TGTGCCAGCACGGACAGGGGCCACGAGCAGTACTTC	CASTDRGHEQYF
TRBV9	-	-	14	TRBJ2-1	TGTGCCAGCAGCGTGGGGGTAGGGGACAATGAGCAGTTCTTC	CASSVGVGDNEQFF
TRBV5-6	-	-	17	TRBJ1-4	TGTGCCAGCAGCGTCACCACCGCCCGGGGAGCTAATGAAAAACTGTTTTTT	CASSVTTARGANEKLFF
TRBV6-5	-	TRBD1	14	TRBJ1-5	TGTGCCAGCAGTCGTCGACAGGGGGAGCAGCCCCAGCATTTT	CASSRRQGEQPQHF
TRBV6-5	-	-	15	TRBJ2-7	TGTGCCAGCAGTTACTCCCCCGGGGGTTCCTACGAGCAGTACTTC	CASSYSPGGSYEQYF
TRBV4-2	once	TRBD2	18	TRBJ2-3	TGTGCCAGCAGCCGCCTACCACCTGGCGGGGGGGCTGAAGATACGCAGTATTTT	CASSRLPPGGGAEDTQYF
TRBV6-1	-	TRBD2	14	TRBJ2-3	TGTGCCAGCCTTAGCGGGGGGGCCACAGATACGCAGTATTTT	CASLSGGATDTQYF
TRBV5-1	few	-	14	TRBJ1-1	TGCGCCAGCAGCTCACAGGGACAGAACACTGAAGCTTTCTTT	CASSSQGQNTEAFF
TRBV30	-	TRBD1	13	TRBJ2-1	TGTGCCTGGGTTTTCGGACAGGGCGGGGAGCAGTTCTTC	CAWVFGQGGEQFF
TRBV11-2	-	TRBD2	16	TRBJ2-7	TGTGCCAGCAGCTTGGGTAGGACTAGCGGGGGCGGCGAGCAGTACTTC	CASSLGRTSGGGEQYF